Each of the 17 T cell receptor beta chains below was sequenced from the same sample in a study of blood T cell repertoires in COVID-19. Method: immunoSEQ multiplex PCR; TCRdb's copy keeps in-frame clones and lacks some. The table shows about 210,000 clones, with about 86% occurring only once. The sample comprised PBMCs or T cells enriched from blood (not recorded which). The source of these receptors is a woman in her fifties or sixties with acute COVID-19.

The V and J genes are TRBV19 and TRBJ2-4, with a weak D call TRBD2 (6 bases). The germline V and J ends were trimmed by 6 bases and 3 bases, with 12 bases remaining between them. CDR1 is LNHDA and CDR2 is SQIVND in the germline V gene (reference sequence). The CDR3 loop spans 14 amino acids. CDR3 residues: CASSGSPGKNIQYF. CDR3 in DNA: TGTGCCAGTAGCGGGAGTCCCGGCAAAAACATTCAGTACTTC.

The chain uses TRBV7-2 and TRBJ2-5, with D perhaps matching TRBD1 (6 bases). The germline V and J ends were trimmed by 5 bases and 1 base, with 11 bases remaining between them. Germline lookup yields CDR1 SGHTA and CDR2 FQGNSA. CDR3 length equals 14 residues. The chain's CDR3 is CASSLTGPQETQYF. In nucleotides, the CDR3 is TGTGCCAGCAGCCTTACAGGGCCCCAAGAGACCCAGTACTTC. The entire variable domain, with the rest obtained from reference TRBV7-2 and TRBJ2-5, is as follows: GAGVSQSPSNKVTEKGKDVELRCDPISGHTALYWYRQSLGQGLEFLIYFQGNSAPDKSGLPSDRFSAERTGGSVSTLTIQRTQQEDSAVYLCASSLTGPQETQYFGPGTRLLVL.

V and J are TRBV5-4 and TRBJ2-5, with a possible D match to TRBD1 (5 bases). Trimming removed 5 bases from V and 0 bases from J, with 14 bases in between. The CDR3 runs 15 residues. In germline, CDR1 is SGHNT, CDR2 YYREEE (reference sequence). In DNA, the CDR3 is TGTGCCAGCAGGGGGCCGGGTCTTAACCAAGAGACCCAGTACTTC. Encoded protein: CASRGPGLNQETQYF.

The chain is built from TRBV9 and TRBJ1-1; D is possibly TRBD1 (5 bases). V was trimmed by 3 bases and J by 1 base, leaving 10 bases between them. Germline CDR1 and CDR2: SGDLS and YYNGEE. The CDR3 totals 14 residues. The CDR3 sequence is CASSADSWNTEAFF. The CDR3 DNA sequence: TGTGCCAGCAGCGCAGACAGCTGGAACACTGAAGCTTTCTTT.

V gene TRBV28 combines with J gene TRBJ1-5; D is possibly TRBD1 (6 bases). V lost 8 bases to trimming and J lost 1 base, with 15 bases between them. This CDR3 has 15 amino acids. CDR1 and CDR2 (germline): MDHEN, SYDVKM. CDR3: CASVIGGGSNQPQHF. Written as DNA, the CDR3 is TGTGCCAGCGTGATTGGGGGCGGGAGCAATCAGCCCCAGCATTTT. Based on the CDR3 plus reference TRBV28 and TRBJ1-5, the full variable domain is DVKVTQSSRYLVKRTGEKVFLECVQDMDHENMFWYRQDPGLGLRLIYFSYDVKMKEKGDIPEGYSVSREKKERFSLILESASTNQTSMYLCASVIGGGSNQPQHFGDGTRLSIL.

The rearrangement joins TRBV3-1 (or the pseudogene TRBV3-2) to TRBJ2-1; TRBD2 aligns across 10 bases. Germline loops: CDR1 LGHDT, CDR2 YNNKEL (reference sequence). The J segment lost 4 bases and the V segment lost 4 bases, leaving 7 bases of the junction unmatched. This CDR3 comprises 16 residues. CDR3 nucleotide sequence: TGTGCCAGCAGCCCACAGGGGACTAGCGCGTACAATGAGCAGTTCTTC. Protein product: CASSPQGTSAYNEQFF.

For this clone: Other DNA sequences in the same sample also yield this CDR3. The CDR3 loop reads CASSSGTDTQYF. CDR3 sequence (DNA): TGTGCCAGCAGTTCGGGCACAGATACGCAGTATTTT. The chain has TRBV28 and TRBJ2-3; D gene uncertain. The CDR3 contains 12 residues. V was shortened by 4 bases and J by 1 base, with 3 bases between the two germline ends. The V gene's germline CDR1 is MDHEN and CDR2 SYDVKM. Variable domain in full (rest from reference TRBV28 and TRBJ2-3): DVKVTQSSRYLVKRTGEKVFLECVQDMDHENMFWYRQDPGLGLRLIYFSYDVKMKEKGDIPEGYSVSREKKERFSLILESASTNQTSMYLCASSSGTDTQYFGPGTRLTVL.

CDR3 DNA: TGTGCCAGCAGACCTACTACATTACTATACAATGAGCAGTTCTTC. Encoded protein: CASRPTTLLYNEQFF. The gene calls are TRBV6-2 or TRBV6-3 and TRBJ2-1; D is ambiguous. The CDR3 consists of 15 residues. Germline-derived CDR1 and CDR2 are MNHEY and SVGEGT. V dropped 6 bases and J dropped 4 bases, with 16 bases sitting between them.

The chain couples TRBV29-1 to TRBJ2-7; D may be TRBD2 (5 bases). CDR3 length equals 14 residues. V was trimmed by 7 bases and J by 2 bases, leaving 18 bases between them. CDR1 is SQVTM and CDR2 is ANQGSEA in the germline V gene. CDR3 sequence: CSGTERIPPYEQYF. The CDR3 DNA reads as TGCAGCGGTACCGAGCGGATCCCTCCCTACGAGCAGTACTTC.

The table lists this clone with many counts. The V gene is TRBV28, the J gene TRBJ1-4, with D perhaps TRBD1 (6 bases). CDR3 length: 16 residues. The V gene lost 5 bases and the J gene lost 12 bases, with 25 bases spanning the gap. In germline, CDR1 is MDHEN, CDR2 SYDVKM. The CDR3 DNA follows: TGTGCCAGCAGTCCCCCCACAGGGCGTGTAGGGTTGGAACTGTTTTTT. It codes for CASSPPTGRVGLELFF.

The rearrangement uses TRBV14 and TRBJ2-1; 9 nucleotides agree with TRBD2. Germline trimming cut 3 bases from V and 4 bases from J; bases unmatched to any gene: 7. This CDR3 comprises 16 residues. The germline V gene has CDR1 SGHDN and CDR2 FVKESK. The CDR3 sequence is CASSHLAGDYYNEQFF. CDR3 sequence (DNA): TGTGCCAGCAGCCACTTAGCGGGGGACTATTACAATGAGCAGTTCTTC. Complete variable domain (other parts from reference TRBV14 and TRBJ2-1): EAGVTQFPSHSVIEKGQTVTLRCDPISGHDNLYWYRRVMGKEIKFLLHFVKESKQDESGMPNNRFLAERTGGTYSTLKVQPAELEDSGVYFCASSHLAGDYYNEQFFGPGTRLTVL.

This chain links TRBV5-1 with TRBJ2-3; tentative D call: TRBD2 (7 bases). Germline V gives CDR1 SGHRS, CDR2 YFSETQ. The CDR3 is 14 amino acids. The V end lost 0 bases, the J end lost 5 bases, and 10 bases lay between the germline ends. CDR3 nucleotide sequence: TGCGCCAGCAGCTTGGCCGGGGGGCAAGATACGCAGTATTTT. Its translation is CASSLAGGQDTQYF.

The CDR3 coding sequence is TGCGCCAGCAGCTCTGCCGGGACAGGGATTAATGAAAAACTGTTTTTT. It translates to CASSSAGTGINEKLFF. The chain combines TRBV5-1 with TRBJ1-4; 9 positions agree with TRBD1. V was pared by 3 bases and J by 4 bases, with 7 bases of the junction left unmatched. Looked up from germline, CDR1 is SGHRS and CDR2 is YFSETQ. The CDR3 contains 16 residues. Combining the CDR3 with reference TRBV5-1 and TRBJ1-4 gives the whole variable domain KAGVTQTPRYLIKTRGQQVTLSCSPISGHRSVSWYQQTPGQGLQFLFEYFSETQRNKGNFPGRFSGRQFSNSRSEMNVSTLELGDSALYLCASSSAGTGINEKLFFGSGTQLSVL.

The chain carries TRBV12-5 and TRBJ1-1, with D possibly matching TRBD1 (6 bases). Trimming shortened V by 9 bases and J by 3 bases, and 17 bases separated the two germline ends. Germline values: CDR1 LGHNT, CDR2 FRNRAP. This CDR3 region has 14 residues. CDR3 loop: CASQLGGRDTEAFF. For the CDR3, the DNA is TGTGCTAGCCAACTCGGGGGGCGGGACACTGAAGCTTTCTTT.

The J gene is TRBJ2-7, the V gene TRBV5-5, with D uncertain. V was cut by 4 bases and J by 3 bases, with 8 bases left in between. CDR1 SGHKS and CDR2 YYEKEE come from the germline V gene (reference sequence). The length of the CDR3 is 12 residues. For the CDR3, the DNA is TGTGCCAGCAGCCTCGTATTCTACGAGCAGTACTTC. This gives the protein CASSLVFYEQYF.

J is TRBJ1-2 and V is TRBV6-2 or TRBV6-3; 9 bases are shared with TRBD1. The germline gives CDR1 MNHEY, CDR2 SVGEGT. The CDR3 contains 14 residues. Germline trimming cut 5 bases from V and 2 bases from J; bases unmatched to any gene: 3. The CDR3 loop reads CASSEGQGNYGYTF. The CDR3, as DNA: TGTGCCAGCAGTGAGGGACAGGGAAACTATGGCTACACCTTC.

The chain couples TRBV18 to TRBJ2-2; no clear D. Per germline, CDR1 KGHSH and CDR2 LQKENI. Trimming took off 0 bases at V and 1 base at J, with 6 bases between the two ends. The CDR3 is made up of 15 amino acids. For the CDR3, the DNA is TGTGCCAGCTCACCACCGGGCAGGAACACCGGGGAGCTGTTTTTT. Translating it yields CASSPPGRNTGELFF.